This T cell receptor (beta chain) was found in a study of beta chain features in type 1 diabetes. Expressed TCRB transcripts were sequenced, since all the RNA that had been isolated was reverse transcribed. Sequencing was performed with immunoSEQ multiplex PCR; in TCRdb, only in-frame clones are kept and a portion is missing. Among hundreds of thousands of clones listed, roughly a sixth were seen once. There are 19 residues in the CDR3. This receptor was obtained from a man younger than 35 in good health. The specimen was naive CD4+ T cells from blood. The chain is built from TRBV21-1 and TRBJ1-2; the table assigns TRBD1, which was not confirmed against the DNA. TRBV21-1 is classified as a pseudogene. The CDR3 reads CASSTQRGETDRTNYGYTF. The CDR3, as DNA: TGTGCCAGCAGCACCCAACGAGGGGAAACTGACAGGACTAACTATGGCTACACCTTC.